Described below is a single TCR beta chain sequence and its context. Its antigen is as yet unknown. There are 13 residues in the CDR3. The V gene's germline CDR1 is MDHEN and CDR2 SYDVKM. V dropped 2 bases and J dropped 4 bases, with 8 bases sitting between them. These data belong to a study of T cell responses to AZD1222 COVID-19 vaccine. Findings of the study overall: Reports say nearly half of spike-specific TCRs go after unmutated variant regions. Elevations in Spike-specific TCR breadth and depth followed administration of two AZD1222 doses. The donor cohort was predominantly white British with a female majority, and clonal diversity may have been underestimated.

Clones were read by immunoSEQ multiplex PCR, and TCRdb kept only the in-frame ones, dropping some. The table lists 86,000 or so clones, around 84% of them singletons. Whether given at about 4 or about 12 weeks, second doses were pooled. Specimen: peripheral blood, collected 28 days after the second AZD1222 dose. This TCR derives from an adult who received the AZD1222 COVID-19 vaccine. The chain recombines TRBV28 with TRBJ1-2; D not certain. CDR3 DNA sequence: TGTGCCAGCAGTTTAGAGAGATCCTATGGCTACACCTTC. Protein: CASSLERSYGYTF.